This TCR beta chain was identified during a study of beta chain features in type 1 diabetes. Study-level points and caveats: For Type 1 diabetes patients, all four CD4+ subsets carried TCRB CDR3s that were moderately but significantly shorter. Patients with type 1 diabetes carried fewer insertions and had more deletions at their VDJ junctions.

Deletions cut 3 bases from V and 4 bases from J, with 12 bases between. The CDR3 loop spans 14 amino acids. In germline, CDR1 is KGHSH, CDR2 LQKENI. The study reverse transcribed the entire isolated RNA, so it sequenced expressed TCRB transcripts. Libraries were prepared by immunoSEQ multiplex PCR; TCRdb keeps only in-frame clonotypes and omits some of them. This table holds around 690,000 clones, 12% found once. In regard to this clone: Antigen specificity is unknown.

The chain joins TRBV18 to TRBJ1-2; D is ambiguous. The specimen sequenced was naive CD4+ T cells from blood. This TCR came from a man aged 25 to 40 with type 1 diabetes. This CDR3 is CASSPERDTYGYTF. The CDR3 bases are TGTGCCAGCTCACCGGAGAGGGATACCTATGGCTACACCTTC.